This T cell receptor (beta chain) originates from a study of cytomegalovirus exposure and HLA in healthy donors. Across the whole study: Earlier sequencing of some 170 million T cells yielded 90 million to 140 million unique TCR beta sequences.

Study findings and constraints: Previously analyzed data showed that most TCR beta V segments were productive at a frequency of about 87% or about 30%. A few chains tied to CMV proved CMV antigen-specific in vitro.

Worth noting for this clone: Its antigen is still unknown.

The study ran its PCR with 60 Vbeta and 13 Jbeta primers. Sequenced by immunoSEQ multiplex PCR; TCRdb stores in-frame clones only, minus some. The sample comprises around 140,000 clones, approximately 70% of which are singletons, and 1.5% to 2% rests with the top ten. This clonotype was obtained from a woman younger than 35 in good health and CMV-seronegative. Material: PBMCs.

The CDR3 DNA sequence: TGTGCCAGCGGCAGGAGGAATGAGCAGTTCTTC. Translated, it gives CASGRRNEQFF. This chain joins TRBV6-5 and TRBJ2-1, with a weak D call TRBD2 (5 bases). Germline assignment: CDR1 MNHEY and CDR2 SVGAGI. V lost 8 bases, J lost 7 bases, and 9 bases lay in between. The CDR3 is 11 residues long.